These T cell receptor beta chains were read from a single sample in a study of CD8 T cells in ankylosing spondylitis. One entry per CDR3 protein results from TCRdb running MiXCR on the 5' RACE reads. The repertoire holds 220,000 or so distinct CDR3 sequences, approximately 16% seen once, with under 55% in the top ten. Material for sequencing was blood, either unsorted or a sorted T cell fraction (not recorded which). The receptors derive from a male donor with ankylosing spondylitis. The CDR3 runs from the conserved cysteine through the conserved F or W. The D gene is left open where the match is weak. Some rows have no size entry. The others give once, few or many, or a class for an expanded clone.

j_call: TRBJ1-5
v_call: TRBV12-3/TRBV12-4
d_call: NA
clone_size: NA
cdr3_nt: TGTGCCAGCAGCCCATCCCCTCAGCCCCAGCATTTT
cdr3_aa: CASSPSPQPQHF

j_call: TRBJ2-1
v_call: TRBV29-1
d_call: TRBD1
clone_size: NA
cdr3_nt: TGCAGCGTTGGGGCCAACCGGGACAGGGAAAGCTCCTACAATGAGCAGTTCTTC
cdr3_aa: CSVGANRDRESSYNEQFF

j_call: TRBJ2-5
v_call: TRBV4-1
d_call: TRBD1
clone_size: NA
cdr3_nt: TGCGCCAGCAGCCACTCCGGGACAGAAGCTACCCAGTACTTC
cdr3_aa: CASSHSGTEATQYF

j_call: TRBJ1-1
v_call: TRBV30
d_call: TRBD1
clone_size: NA
cdr3_nt: TGTGCCTGGAGGGACAGGGGGCGTTTTGAAGCTTTCTTT
cdr3_aa: CAWRDRGRFEAFF

j_call: TRBJ2-7
v_call: TRBV4-2
d_call: NA
clone_size: NA
cdr3_nt: TGTGCCAGCAGCTCACTCACCACCTACGAGCAGTACTTC
cdr3_aa: CASSSLTTYEQYF

j_call: TRBJ2-7
v_call: TRBV4-1
d_call: NA
clone_size: NA
cdr3_nt: TGCGCCAGCAGCCATTCTCCGGGTCCGGCGACTGAGCAGTACTTC
cdr3_aa: CASSHSPGPATEQYF

j_call: TRBJ2-2
v_call: TRBV9
d_call: NA
clone_size: few
cdr3_nt: TGTGCCAGCAGCGTAGACGGTAAAGTACATCCCGGGGAGCTGTTTTTT
cdr3_aa: CASSVDGKVHPGELFF

j_call: TRBJ1-1
v_call: TRBV15
d_call: NA
clone_size: NA
cdr3_nt: TGTGCCACCAGCCAAGACGCCAGACGGGAAATGAACACTGAAGCTTTCTTT
cdr3_aa: CATSQDARREMNTEAFF

j_call: TRBJ2-7
v_call: TRBV15
d_call: NA
clone_size: NA
cdr3_nt: TGTGCCACCAGCAGAGAACGAGCACTTTCCTACGAGCAGTACTTC
cdr3_aa: CATSRERALSYEQYF

j_call: TRBJ2-7
v_call: TRBV11-2
d_call: NA
clone_size: NA
cdr3_nt: TGTGCCAGCAGCCCCCTCGAGGGGTCCTACGAGCAGTACTTC
cdr3_aa: CASSPLEGSYEQYF

j_call: TRBJ2-5
v_call: TRBV28
d_call: NA
clone_size: NA
cdr3_nt: TGTGCCAGCAGTTTAAGTCCCAGGGTGCAAGAGACCCAGTACTTC
cdr3_aa: CASSLSPRVQETQYF

j_call: TRBJ2-2
v_call: TRBV12-3/TRBV12-4
d_call: NA
clone_size: NA
cdr3_nt: TGTGCCAGCAGTATTCCAGGGTCGGCGGACACCGGGGAGCTGTTTTTT
cdr3_aa: CASSIPGSADTGELFF

j_call: TRBJ2-1
v_call: TRBV4-1
d_call: NA
clone_size: NA
cdr3_nt: TGCGCCAGCAGCCAAGAAGGTCTAGTCAATGAGCAGTTCTTC
cdr3_aa: CASSQEGLVNEQFF

j_call: TRBJ2-7
v_call: TRBV15
d_call: NA
clone_size: NA
cdr3_nt: TGTGCCACCAGCAGAGATCTTTGGGCAGGGGGACTCCTATCCGACGAGCAGTACTTC
cdr3_aa: CATSRDLWAGGLLSDEQYF

j_call: TRBJ2-7
v_call: TRBV12-3/TRBV12-4
d_call: TRBD1
clone_size: NA
cdr3_nt: TGTGCCAGCAGTCCCCGGGACAGCACGGAGCAGTACTTC
cdr3_aa: CASSPRDSTEQYF

j_call: TRBJ1-1
v_call: TRBV27
d_call: NA
clone_size: NA
cdr3_nt: TGTGCCAGCAGTTTTGACAGAAACACTGAAGCTTTCTTT
cdr3_aa: CASSFDRNTEAFF

j_call: TRBJ2-7
v_call: TRBV28
d_call: TRBD1
clone_size: NA
cdr3_nt: TGTGCCAGCAGTTCACCGGGACAGGGGGGCTACGAGCAGTACTTC
cdr3_aa: CASSSPGQGGYEQYF

j_call: TRBJ2-3
v_call: TRBV2
d_call: TRBD1
clone_size: once
cdr3_nt: TGTGCCAGCACCCAAAAGGGACAGCCGTTGGAAACGCAGTATTTT
cdr3_aa: CASTQKGQPLETQYF

j_call: TRBJ1-1
v_call: TRBV18
d_call: NA
clone_size: NA
cdr3_nt: TGTGCCAGCTCACCACCTCTCGGGGCAGAGAACACTGAAGCTTTCTTT
cdr3_aa: CASSPPLGAENTEAFF

j_call: TRBJ1-3
v_call: TRBV30
d_call: NA
clone_size: few
cdr3_nt: TGTGCCTGGAGTGGAGGGATAGGAAACACCATATATTTT
cdr3_aa: CAWSGGIGNTIYF

j_call: TRBJ2-2
v_call: TRBV6-1
d_call: TRBD1
clone_size: few
cdr3_nt: TGTGCCGGCGGACAGGGTGACACCGGGGAGCTGTTTTTT
cdr3_aa: CAGGQGDTGELFF

j_call: TRBJ1-1
v_call: TRBV27
d_call: NA
clone_size: NA
cdr3_nt: TGTGCCAGCAGTTTTGGGTCACGGACTGAAGCTTTCTTT
cdr3_aa: CASSFGSRTEAFF

j_call: TRBJ2-1
v_call: TRBV12-3/TRBV12-4
d_call: TRBD2
clone_size: NA
cdr3_nt: TGTGCCAGCAGTTTAGTAGCGGGGGGCAATGAGCAGTTCTTC
cdr3_aa: CASSLVAGGNEQFF

j_call: TRBJ2-3
v_call: TRBV2
d_call: NA
clone_size: NA
cdr3_nt: TGTGCCAGCACTTATGAGGACTATCCTAGCACAGATACGCAGTATTTT
cdr3_aa: CASTYEDYPSTDTQYF

j_call: TRBJ1-2
v_call: TRBV4-2
d_call: NA
clone_size: few
cdr3_nt: TGTGCCAGCAGCCAGGTGGGAGTTCAGGGAAAAGGGGGCTACACCTTC
cdr3_aa: CASSQVGVQGKGGYTF

j_call: TRBJ1-1
v_call: TRBV7-9
d_call: NA
clone_size: NA
cdr3_nt: TGTGCCAGCAGCCACCAGACGGTGAACACTGAAGCTTTCTTT
cdr3_aa: CASSHQTVNTEAFF

j_call: TRBJ2-2
v_call: TRBV12-3/TRBV12-4
d_call: TRBD2
clone_size: few
cdr3_nt: TGTGCCAGCAGAAGAATAGCGGGGGGGAACACCGGGGAGCTGTTTTTT
cdr3_aa: CASRRIAGGNTGELFF

j_call: TRBJ2-2
v_call: TRBV2
d_call: TRBD2
clone_size: few
cdr3_nt: TGTGCCAGCAGTGAAGCCGGCACTAGCGGGAACACCGGGGAGCTGTTTTTT
cdr3_aa: CASSEAGTSGNTGELFF